This T cell receptor (beta chain) was captured by sequencing in a study of shared clonotypes between healthy human individuals. The table came from immunoSEQ multiplex PCR; TCRdb's copy has only in-frame clones and leaves some out. The sample lists some 470,000 clones, approximately 80% occurring once. V was pared by 2 bases and J by 2 bases, with 16 bases of the junction left unmatched. This CDR3 region has 21 residues. Germline V gene sequence: CDR1 SGHRS, CDR2 YFSETQ. Sequenced input: PBMCs. The TCR originated in a woman in her thirties or forties in good health. Some clones in this sample may be carry-over from other donors' samples. V is TRBV5-1 and J is TRBJ2-1; 13 bases are a match to TRBD2. The CDR3 protein is CASSFPVGLAGVPPTYNEQFF. CDR3 nucleotide sequence: TGCGCCAGCAGCTTCCCAGTCGGACTAGCGGGAGTCCCCCCAACCTACAATGAGCAGTTCTTC.